This T cell receptor beta chain came from a study of cytomegalovirus exposure and HLA in healthy donors (dated 2017 in TCRdb). Some background on the complete study: According to an earlier analysis of a few hundred of the donors, roughly 180 million T cells yielded 90 million to 140 million unique TCR beta sequences and about 300 Gb of sequence data. An early release covering some 640 HLA-typed donors comprised about 290 gigabases of sequencing data and tens of millions of unique TCR sequences. Typing coverage differed by locus: A, B, C, DRB1 and DQB1 were typed in roughly 629-630 donors, DQA1 in 522, DPA1 in roughly 590, and DPB1 in about 450. Of the approximately 400 genotyped donors, roughly 85% fell in the genetic ancestry cluster associated with self-reported Caucasian donors. Across some 400 genotyped donors of the cohort, an average of about 240,000 unique TCR beta nucleotide sequences per donor were sequenced, and roughly a sixth of those sequences were non-productive. Because of strong linkage in the cohort, roughly five DR-DQ haplotypes were treated as single units for association and clustering. Genome-wide SNP genotypes for about 55% of the 666 donors were used in a later genetic analysis, which treated that subset as a discovery cohort. Donor age, sex, ethnicity and CMV serostatus were compiled together with the repertoire data. Rather than drawing on any new phenotypic data, the later analysis identified candidate immune exposures from TCR beta sequences and the way those sequences occurred across donors. The study combined high-throughput TCR immunosequencing, statistical association of individual TCRs with disease status, and machine learning to predict cytomegalovirus infection status. In a later analysis, previously published TCR beta repertoires from several hundred donors were re-analyzed and high-resolution HLA genotyping was added so that TCR occurrence patterns could be studied. All discovery cohort repertoires had been generated on a single sequencing platform. Using immunosequencing, the study profiled T cell repertoires from 500 to 800 subjects and related those repertoires to cytomegalovirus serostatus. Besides the first cohort of hundreds of subjects, a separate validation cohort made up of about 120 different subjects was used. HLA typing included class I and class II loci at four-digit resolution. To decide whether each TCR beta V gene segment behaved as functional or pseudogenic, an earlier analysis of some 570 of the donors relied on high-throughput TCR beta sequencing. The study aimed to test whether signatures of past pathogen exposure could be identified by cataloging public T cell receptors.

A remark on this clone: This clone's antigen is unknown. Within one base of it there is no much larger clone, and no base qualities were kept.

What the research found in general, with its limitations: A later analysis found that HLA-associated TCR beta chains were more clonally expanded and had lower generation probabilities than equally common non-associated chains. Only TCR beta chains were sequenced in this cohort, and the absence of alpha or paired-chain data limited detectable features. In vitro tests confirmed that a few of the cytomegalovirus-associated TCR beta chains recognize cytomegalovirus antigens. When HLA alleles, especially DR and DQ, strongly co-occurred, TCR associations were difficult to assign to individual alleles. Because counts were too low, seventeen rarely observed V segments, including chromosome 9 orphons, were excluded from the earlier analysis of 587 of the donors. Most CMV-associated TCR beta chains appeared to be HLA-restricted in a later analysis, and the HLA associations seemed to be driven largely by CMV exposure. A further reported finding was that TCR beta sequences accurately predicted the HLA-A and HLA-B alleles for most subjects in the first cohort. The 87-base-pair reads could not distinguish some IMGT-functional V segments, including TRBV6-2 and TRBV6-3, so those segments were excluded. Linkage disequilibrium might explain the correlated functional status among segregating V segments, but an unknown experimental factor could not be ruled out. According to the authors, the approach could potentially be generalized to other disease states and immunological phenotypes. V-gene and J-gene trimming of TCR beta chains was associated with a missense DCLRE1C variant in a later genetic analysis, and the association was replicated in an independent cohort. A later analysis found that TCR association rates varied across HLA loci, with DRB1 alleles showing the most associated TCRs and HLA-C alleles the fewest. For the cohort, immune exposure information was limited to CMV serostatus. The study listed 164 TCR beta chains as associated with cytomegalovirus. The classifier was reported to diagnose cytomegalovirus status with high specificity and sensitivity in both the original cohort and the validation cohort. In a later genetic analysis, fewer N-insertions in productive TCRs were reported among donors in an Asian-associated ancestry cluster than the 666-donor mean. Specific HLA alleles were associated with more than 15,000 TCR beta sequences at a false discovery rate of 0.05 in a later analysis. Most TCR sequences were seen in very few donors, while some public TCRs were found in many individuals. An earlier analysis of 450 to 750 of the donors showed that most TCR beta V segments appeared in productive rearrangements either about 87% or about 30% of the time, which broadly matched IMGT annotations. The presence/absence analyses assumed that sequencing depth was roughly uniform across donors, and that assumption may not be true. A cluster of highly shared sequence variants was judged likely to be a technical artifact of the sequencing pipeline. A later analysis reported that several top co-occurrence clusters appeared linked to parvovirus B19, influenza, CMV and Epstein-Barr virus. Because some donors lacked HLA typing at each locus, the association tests relied only on the typed subset.

The cohort was made up of 500 to 850 healthy bone marrow donors. At the time of sampling, every cohort member was nominally healthy, though immune exposures that went unrecorded were likely present. The donor was CMV seropositive and was included in the group of 270 or so seropositive cohort members. A peripheral blood sample was provided by each donor, and peripheral blood mononuclear cells were used for TCR beta sequencing. The Qiagen DNeasy Blood Extraction Kit was used to extract genomic DNA from the blood cell samples. The germline V gene (reference sequence) provides CDR1 LNHDA and CDR2 SQIVND. V loses 5 bases, J loses 0 bases, and the germline ends lie 10 bases apart. Reading from cysteine to phenylalanine, the CDR3 counts 15 amino acids. The only DNA kept is the CDR3, 45 bases in frame from the first base. Library preparation used the immunoSEQ multiplex PCR assay. For the multiplex PCR, a mixture combining 60 forward primers for TCR Vbeta segments and 13 reverse primers for TCR Jbeta segments was used. The CDR3 region of rearranged TCR beta genes was amplified from genomic DNA with a multiplex PCR assay. The amplified TCR beta libraries were sequenced on the Illumina HiSeq System as 87-base-pair reads. In the source study's methods: A later analysis tallied 75 million to 95 million unique TCR beta chains across the 666 repertoires, and roughly 11 million of those chains were shared by two or more donors. Raw reads were error-corrected and collapsed into unique sequences with a nearest-neighbor algorithm that merged closely related sequences to remove PCR and sequencing errors. To assign V, D and J gene segments, CDR3 sequences were aligned to IMGT reference sequences. For a sequence to be retained, at least a six-nucleotide match to both a V gene segment and a J gene segment was required. A rearrangement was called productive if the CDR3 had no stop codons and remained in frame with V and J, and every other rearrangement was called non-productive. CDR3 was defined according to IMGT convention as the region running from the second conserved V-encoded cysteine to the conserved J-encoded phenylalanine. Sequences without an unambiguous match to a single V gene segment were excluded from the earlier analysis of several hundred of the donors. In an earlier analysis of 587 of the donors, a V segment was called functional when productive rearrangements were above 56.7%, and segregating when the standard deviation between donors exceeded 5%. A statistical classification framework was built for diagnosing cytomegalovirus status from the catalog of TCR beta chain sequences. V and J gene assignment, in a later analysis, came from comparing TCR nucleotide sequences with IMGT/GENE-DB human TR gene sequences. In a later analysis, CDR3 sequences and most-parsimonious VDJ recombination scenarios were assigned using the TCRdist pipeline. In a later analysis, every TCR beta chain was defined by the combination of its CDR3 amino acid sequence and its V-gene family, and reads without a unique V-gene family were dropped. A later analysis removed several hundred highly shared, low-generation-probability nucleotide sequences to deal with suspected cross-contamination and a sequencing artifact. In a later analysis, a clonal expansion index was calculated for each public chain from normalized within-repertoire ranks of inferred template counts. In a later analysis, generation probabilities were computed with a VDJ recombination model fitted to out-of-frame rearrangements, and the resulting probabilities were checked against IGoR. In a later analysis, TCR-TCR, TCR-HLA and TCR-CMV co-occurrence was scored with hypergeometric tests, and a repertoire-size bias correction was applied to TCR pairs. A later analysis estimated false discovery rates by permuting HLA or CMV assignments 20 times. In a later analysis, co-occurring TCRs were grouped using DBSCAN, and TCRdist sequence similarity was added for clustering within HLA-allele-positive subsets. Co-occurrence clustering excluded repertoires with fewer than 30,000 or more than 120,000 public chains, plus five with anomalous nucleotide sharing. The source is immuneACCESS, and TCRdb retained only in-frame sequences with V and J called. Part of the clones is not carried over; for the studies checked, unresolved V genes explain less than half of this, and the remainder is unexplained. The DNA was the basis for D and trimming; V, J and clone size are from that table. Recorded for this sample are 99,000 or so clones; about 75% of them occurred a single time. The ten top clones hold 5.8% of the sample.

The chain is encoded by TRBV19 joined to TRBJ1-4; matching of 6 bases hints at TRBD1 as the D gene. The specimen sequenced was PBMCs. This sequence originates from a man between 60 and 70 years old in good health and CMV-seropositive. The CDR3 is CASSLWTATNEKLFF. The DNA sequence is TGTGCCAGTAGTCTATGGACAGCAACTAATGAAAAACTGTTTTTT.